The rows below give T cell receptor beta chains drawn from one sample of a study of vaccination and CD4 T cells after COVID-19. TCRdb reanalysed the PCR reads using MiXCR and keeps one entry per CDR3 protein. The table records some 29,000 distinct CDR3 sequences, around 53% of them present only once. Source: CD4+ T cells from blood, taken about 7 months after SARS-CoV-2 vaccination. These receptor sequences come from a human donor who had recovered from COVID-19. The conserved cysteine and the conserved F or W are not part of the CDR3 here.

>TRBV7-3|TRBJ1-1
ASSFAANTEAF
>TRBV19|TRBJ2-2
ASSIDEGAGELF
>TRBV6-1|TRBJ1-5
ASSAAGGSNQPQH
>TRBV7-2|TRBJ2-1
ASSLVPSGNYNEQF
>TRBV20-1|TRBJ2-3
SASGTSFSSTDTQY
>TRBV20-1|TRBJ2-3
SARDPASDTQY
>TRBV7-2|TRBJ2-7
ASSEGGTSGSGSYEQY
>TRBV6-1|TRBJ1-6
ASSERWGVQVSPLH
>TRBV6-1|TRBJ2-1
ASSPGLNPRGEQF
>TRBV28|TRBJ2-5
ASSLTSLPQETQY
>TRBV2|TRBJ2-5
ASSRQGVGETQY
>TRBV21-1|TRBJ2-1
ASTLGVAESSYNEQF
>TRBV6-1|TRBJ1-6
ASSRDRDSPLH